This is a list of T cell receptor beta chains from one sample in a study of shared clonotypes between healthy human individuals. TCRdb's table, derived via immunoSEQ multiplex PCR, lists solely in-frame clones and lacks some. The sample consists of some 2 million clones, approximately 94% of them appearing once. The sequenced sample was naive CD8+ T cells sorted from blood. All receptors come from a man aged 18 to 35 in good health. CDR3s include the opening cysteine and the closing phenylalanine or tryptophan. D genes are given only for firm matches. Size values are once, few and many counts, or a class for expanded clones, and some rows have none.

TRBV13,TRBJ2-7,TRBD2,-,TGTGCCAGCAGCCCTGTGCGGGGGTCCTACGAGCAGTACTTC,CASSPVRGSYEQYF
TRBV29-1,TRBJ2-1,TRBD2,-,TGCAGCCCCCGGGAGGGGGGTTGGAATGAGCAGTTCTTC,CSPREGGWNEQFF
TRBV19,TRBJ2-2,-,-,TGTGCCAGTAAGGTCCTCGGGGACTGGGCGAACACCGGGGAGCTGTTTTTT,CASKVLGDWANTGELFF
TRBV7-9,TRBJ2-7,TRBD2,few,TGTGCCAGCAGCCAAGGACTAGCGGGGGACCTCTCCTACGAGCAGTACTTC,CASSQGLAGDLSYEQYF
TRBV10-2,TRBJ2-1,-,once,TGCGCCAGCAGTGATGGCCAGGGGTTAGGATATGAGCAGTTCTTC,CASSDGQGLGYEQFF
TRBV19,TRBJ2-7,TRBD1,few,TGTGCCAGTAGTCCCTGGACAGGGTACGAGCAGTACTTC,CASSPWTGYEQYF
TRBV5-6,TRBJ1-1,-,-,TGTGCCAGCAGCAAGGACAGATCCTACATGAACACTGAAGCTTTCTTT,CASSKDRSYMNTEAFF
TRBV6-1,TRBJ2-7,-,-,TGTGCCAGCAGTGAATTGACACTGGCTACCTACGAGCAGTACTTC,CASSELTLATYEQYF
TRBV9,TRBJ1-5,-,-,TGTGCCAGCAGCTCCCATGGGGATCAGCCCCAGCATTTT,CASSSHGDQPQHF
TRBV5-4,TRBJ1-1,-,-,TGTGCCAGCACCGAGCTCGGGAACACTGAAGCTTTCTTT,CASTELGNTEAFF
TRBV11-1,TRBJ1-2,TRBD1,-,TGTGCCAGCAGCTTAGCGGGGACAGGGGAAGGCTACACCTTC,CASSLAGTGEGYTF
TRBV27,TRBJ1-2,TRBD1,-,TGTGCCAGCGTCGCTACCGGGACAGGTCTATATGGCTACACCTTC,CASVATGTGLYGYTF
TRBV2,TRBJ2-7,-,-,TGTGCCAGCGAAACGGGAGAGGACGGCGAGCAGTACTTC,CASETGEDGEQYF
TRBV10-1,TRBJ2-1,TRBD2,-,TGCGCCAGCAGTGGGCTAGCGGGGTACAATGAGCAGTTCTTC,CASSGLAGYNEQFF
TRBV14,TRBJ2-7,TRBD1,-,TGTGCCAGCAGCCAAGAACAGGGGACATCCTACGAGCAGTACTTC,CASSQEQGTSYEQYF
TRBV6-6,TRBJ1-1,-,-,TGTGCCAGCACCGAAGACGTAATGAACACTGAAGCTTTCTTT,CASTEDVMNTEAFF
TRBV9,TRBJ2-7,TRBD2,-,TGTGCCAGCAGCGTAGGGCCCCGCACGGGAGGTCCCACCTACGAGCAGTACTTC,CASSVGPRTGGPTYEQYF
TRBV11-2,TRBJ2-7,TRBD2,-,TGTGCCAGCAGCTTATATGGTGGCGGGGGGGCAGTATACGAGCAGTACTTC,CASSLYGGGGAVYEQYF
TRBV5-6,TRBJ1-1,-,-,TGTGCCAGCAGCTCACGGGCCCTTTTCGGCCTGAACACTGAAGCTTTCTTT,CASSSRALFGLNTEAFF
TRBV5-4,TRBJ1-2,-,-,TGTGCCAGCTCGGAGGGCAGCTGGGTGCAGGATGGCTACACCTTC,CASSEGSWVQDGYTF
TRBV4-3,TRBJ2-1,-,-,TGCGCCAGCAGCCAGGGACTGACCTACAATGAGCAGTTCTTC,CASSQGLTYNEQFF
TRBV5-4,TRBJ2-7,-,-,TGTGCCAGCAGGACTTGGGGCAGCTACGAGCAGTACTTC,CASRTWGSYEQYF
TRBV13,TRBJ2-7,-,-,TGTGCCAGCAGCTTAAAAGGGAGCGGCTACGAGCAGTACTTC,CASSLKGSGYEQYF
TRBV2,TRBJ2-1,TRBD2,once,TGTGCCAGCAGTGGTTTCTTCGTACTAGCGGGGGGGAGCTCCTACAATGAGCAGTTCTTC,CASSGFFVLAGGSSYNEQFF
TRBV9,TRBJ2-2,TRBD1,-,TGTGCCAGCAGCGACAGACAGGGGGTCAACACCGGGGAGCTGTTTTTT,CASSDRQGVNTGELFF
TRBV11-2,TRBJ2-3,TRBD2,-,TGTGCCAGCAGCTTCTCGGCGGGACTAGTGGTCTCTGATACGCAGTATTTT,CASSFSAGLVVSDTQYF
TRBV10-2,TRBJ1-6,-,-,TGCGCCAGCAGTGCACCCCACTCCTATAATTCACCCCTCCACTTT,CASSAPHSYNSPLHF
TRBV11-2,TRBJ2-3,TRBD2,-,TGTGCCAGCAGCCACGGGGGGGACTTATACACAGATACGCAGTATTTT,CASSHGGDLYTDTQYF
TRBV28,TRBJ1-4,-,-,TGTGCCAGCAGCTACCTTTCCGAGGGGAATGAAAAACTGTTTTTT,CASSYLSEGNEKLFF
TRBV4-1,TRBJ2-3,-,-,TGCGCCAGCAGCCAAGGGGGGCTAGGCGAAAGCACAGATACGCAGTATTTT,CASSQGGLGESTDTQYF
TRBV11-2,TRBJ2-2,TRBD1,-,TGTGCCAGCAGCTTAGAAACTACAGGGGGCACCGGGGAGCTGTTTTTT,CASSLETTGGTGELFF
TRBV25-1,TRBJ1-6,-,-,TGTGCCAGCAGTCCAGGGACATCATTCCTTCTATCACCCCTCCACTTT,CASSPGTSFLLSPLHF
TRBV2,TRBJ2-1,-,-,TGTGCCAGCAGTGATCAAGGTGAACTTTACAATGAGCAGTTCTTC,CASSDQGELYNEQFF